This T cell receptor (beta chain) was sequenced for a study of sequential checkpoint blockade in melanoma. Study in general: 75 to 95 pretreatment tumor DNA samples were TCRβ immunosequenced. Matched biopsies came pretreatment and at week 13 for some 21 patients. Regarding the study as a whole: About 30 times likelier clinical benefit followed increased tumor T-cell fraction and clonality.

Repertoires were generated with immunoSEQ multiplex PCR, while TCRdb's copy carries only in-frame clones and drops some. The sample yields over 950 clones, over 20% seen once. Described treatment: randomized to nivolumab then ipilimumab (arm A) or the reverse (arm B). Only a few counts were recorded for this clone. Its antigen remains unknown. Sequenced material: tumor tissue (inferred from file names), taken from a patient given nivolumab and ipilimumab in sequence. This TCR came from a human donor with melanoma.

The CDR3 DNA sequence: TGTGCCAGTAGTATAGGACTGATTGGGGAGCTGTTTTTT. Its translation is CASSIGLIGELFF. The chain uses TRBV19 and TRBJ2-2; D remains ambiguous. Looked up from germline, CDR1 is LNHDA and CDR2 is SQIVND (reference sequence). The CDR3 loop spans 13 amino acids. The V end lost 1 base, the J end lost 8 bases, and 8 bases lay between the germline ends.